The rows below give T cell receptor beta chains drawn from one sample of a study of blood T cell repertoires in COVID-19. TCRdb keeps only in-frame clones here, not all; method: immunoSEQ multiplex PCR. The sample lists under 300,000 clones; roughly 87% were seen once. The material sequenced was peripheral blood. These receptor sequences come from a woman between 40 and 55 years old who had recovered from COVID-19. CDR3s leave out the opening cysteine and the closing phenylalanine or tryptophan. Each record gives: J gene, clone size, V gene, CDR3 protein. A row's size may be missing; if present it is once, few, many or a size class.

J gene: TRBJ2-2
clone size: .
V gene: TRBV3-1/TRBV3-2
CDR3 protein: ASSQQGAGELF

J gene: TRBJ1-4
clone size: few
V gene: TRBV5-4
CDR3 protein: ASSGGQGNEKLF

J gene: TRBJ2-6
clone size: once
V gene: TRBV28
CDR3 protein: ASSSGTGANVLT

J gene: TRBJ2-7
clone size: .
V gene: TRBV5-1
CDR3 protein: ASSAGQGSHEQY

J gene: TRBJ1-2
clone size: .
V gene: TRBV7-8
CDR3 protein: ASSLVGVGSIYGYT

J gene: TRBJ1-2
clone size: .
V gene: TRBV5-6
CDR3 protein: ASSGERQGALNFYT

J gene: TRBJ1-4
clone size: .
V gene: TRBV6-1
CDR3 protein: ASSEAKGGDEKLF

J gene: TRBJ1-4
clone size: .
V gene: TRBV6-5
CDR3 protein: ASRAREGREKLF

J gene: TRBJ2-3
clone size: .
V gene: TRBV2
CDR3 protein: ASRGQGTDTQY

J gene: TRBJ1-1
clone size: .
V gene: TRBV10-1
CDR3 protein: ASSERDRLMNTEAF

J gene: TRBJ2-5
clone size: .
V gene: TRBV28
CDR3 protein: ASNEWTAQETQY

J gene: TRBJ2-3
clone size: .
V gene: TRBV29-1
CDR3 protein: SVVRVTTDTQY

J gene: TRBJ1-1
clone size: .
V gene: TRBV6-5
CDR3 protein: ASSYGGLNTEAF

J gene: TRBJ2-5
clone size: .
V gene: TRBV6-2/TRBV6-3
CDR3 protein: ASSPGTGGQETQY

J gene: TRBJ2-7
clone size: .
V gene: TRBV30
CDR3 protein: AATRDSSYEQY

J gene: TRBJ1-2
clone size: once
V gene: TRBV5-6
CDR3 protein: ASSLAALTFYGYT

J gene: TRBJ2-2
clone size: .
V gene: TRBV6-5
CDR3 protein: ASRGGPQNTGELF

J gene: TRBJ2-1
clone size: .
V gene: TRBV29-1
CDR3 protein: STFSYNEQF

J gene: TRBJ1-1
clone size: .
V gene: TRBV19
CDR3 protein: ASVPGQQGGTEAF

J gene: TRBJ2-3
clone size: .
V gene: TRBV10-2
CDR3 protein: ASSESEGWDTQY

J gene: TRBJ1-1
clone size: .
V gene: TRBV6-5
CDR3 protein: ASSPPGQLNTEAF

J gene: TRBJ1-3
clone size: .
V gene: TRBV7-2
CDR3 protein: ASSSRGGGNTIY

J gene: TRBJ1-1
clone size: .
V gene: TRBV29-1
CDR3 protein: SVDRDRDTEAF

J gene: TRBJ1-2
clone size: .
V gene: TRBV14
CDR3 protein: ASSSQPYGYT

J gene: TRBJ1-4
clone size: .
V gene: TRBV27
CDR3 protein: ASSHDINEKLF

J gene: TRBJ2-1
clone size: .
V gene: TRBV18
CDR3 protein: ASSLQAGGNNNEQF

J gene: TRBJ1-1
clone size: .
V gene: TRBV7-2
CDR3 protein: ASSSPGDGWNTEAF

J gene: TRBJ2-2
clone size: .
V gene: TRBV5-1
CDR3 protein: ASSRTGTSRTGELF

J gene: TRBJ1-5
clone size: .
V gene: TRBV6-2/TRBV6-3
CDR3 protein: ASSYQRAEPLFNQPQH

J gene: TRBJ1-6
clone size: once
V gene: TRBV27
CDR3 protein: ASRGLDSPLH

J gene: TRBJ1-1
clone size: .
V gene: TRBV6-5
CDR3 protein: ASRIDSLHEAF

J gene: TRBJ1-1
clone size: .
V gene: TRBV5-1
CDR3 protein: ASTLTGRRWNTEAF

J gene: TRBJ1-3
clone size: .
V gene: TRBV19
CDR3 protein: ASSIDLRNTIY

J gene: TRBJ2-7
clone size: .
V gene: TRBV6-5
CDR3 protein: ASSTGFPSYEQY

J gene: TRBJ2-3
clone size: once
V gene: TRBV9
CDR3 protein: ASSVLDQNTDTQY

J gene: TRBJ2-3
clone size: .
V gene: TRBV6-2/TRBV6-3
CDR3 protein: ASSRLPLAGVLDTQY

J gene: TRBJ2-4
clone size: .
V gene: TRBV3-1/TRBV3-2
CDR3 protein: ASSVTSENIQY

J gene: TRBJ2-2
clone size: .
V gene: TRBV4-3
CDR3 protein: ASSQDGRAANTGELF

J gene: TRBJ1-2
clone size: .
V gene: TRBV19
CDR3 protein: ASSILDRPNYGYT

J gene: TRBJ2-3
clone size: .
V gene: TRBV9
CDR3 protein: ASSVSSGGSTDTQY

J gene: TRBJ1-1
clone size: .
V gene: TRBV6-5
CDR3 protein: ASSYSSDTQAF

J gene: TRBJ2-1
clone size: .
V gene: TRBV11-2
CDR3 protein: ASSPPGLAGYNEQF

J gene: TRBJ2-1
clone size: few
V gene: TRBV24-1
CDR3 protein: ATSDRGQGRLAGGGEQF

J gene: TRBJ2-2
clone size: .
V gene: TRBV7-6
CDR3 protein: ASSPAGTREAGELF

J gene: TRBJ2-1
clone size: .
V gene: TRBV9
CDR3 protein: ASSVGLAGAPYNEQF

J gene: TRBJ2-7
clone size: .
V gene: TRBV20-1
CDR3 protein: SASPGPCEQY

J gene: TRBJ2-1
clone size: .
V gene: TRBV5-8
CDR3 protein: ASSLTSGSGFYNEQF

J gene: TRBJ1-2
clone size: .
V gene: TRBV5-6
CDR3 protein: ASSLPLSSYGYT

J gene: TRBJ1-3
clone size: .
V gene: TRBV11-3
CDR3 protein: ASSASRDRGNTIY